These 25 T cell receptor beta chains were sequenced from one sample in a study of shared clonotypes between healthy human individuals. This table comes from immunoSEQ multiplex PCR, and its TCRdb copy is limited to in-frame clones, with some not included. This repertoire shows about 1 million clones, around 74% found once; its top ten account for about 1.5%. The specimen was memory CD4+ T cells sorted from blood. Described subset: CD45RA-negative fraction. Receptors were obtained from a man between 18 and 35 years old in good health.

Regarding this clone: A much bigger clone sits one base away, suggesting this may be a read error. The V gene is TRBV28, the J gene TRBJ1-3; D uncertain. Germline lookup yields CDR1 MDHEN and CDR2 SYDVKM. Trimming removed 3 bases at V and 4 bases at J, with 1 base between. This CDR3 comprises 11 residues. The chain's CDR3 is CASSFGNTIYF. Written as DNA, the CDR3 is TGTGCCAGCAGTTTCGGAAACACCATATATTTT. The variable domain in full, completed from reference TRBV28 and TRBJ1-3, reads DVKVTQSSRYLVKRTGEKVFLECVQDMDHENMFWYRQDPGLGLRLIYFSYDVKMKEKGDIPEGYSVSREKKERFSLILESASTNQTSMYLCASSFGNTIYFGEGSWLTVV.

This chain links TRBV9 with TRBJ1-2; tentative D call: TRBD1 (5 bases). The CDR3 is 15 amino acids. V was shortened by 4 bases and J by 6 bases, with 19 bases between the two germline ends. The V gene's germline CDR1 is SGDLS and CDR2 YYNGEE. The CDR3 DNA reads TGTGCCAGCAGCCCCCGGGGGACCGCCCGAAATGGCTACACCTTC. Its translation: CASSPRGTARNGYTF. Full variable domain (outside the CDR3, taken from reference TRBV9 and TRBJ1-2): DSGVTQTPKHLITATGQRVTLRCSPRSGDLSVYWYQQSLDQGLQFLIQYYNGEERAKGNILERFSAQQFPDLHSELNLSSLELGDSALYFCASSPRGTARNGYTFGSGTRLTVV.

The V call is TRBV28, the J call TRBJ1-5, with 8 bases identical to TRBD1. V gave up 5 bases and J gave up 2 bases; unmatched junction bases: 5. In germline, CDR1 is MDHEN, CDR2 SYDVKM. This CDR3 has 15 residues. The CDR3: CASSVTGEGNQPQHF. DNA of the CDR3: TGTGCCAGCAGTGTGACAGGGGAGGGCAATCAGCCCCAGCATTTT.

The chain carries TRBV7-9 and TRBJ1-2; maybe TRBD1 (5 bases). Germline loops: CDR1 SEHNR, CDR2 FQNEAQ (reference sequence). The germline V and J ends were trimmed by 4 bases and 6 bases, with 12 bases remaining between them. The CDR3 consists of 13 residues. The CDR3 protein is CASSSGRGDGYTF. The CDR3 nucleotides read TGTGCCAGCAGCTCGGGACGGGGAGATGGCTACACCTTC.

The J gene is TRBJ1-6, the V gene TRBV28; no reliable D call. The CDR3 is 16 amino acids. V was shortened by 5 bases and J by 0 bases, with 11 bases between the two germline ends. From germline, CDR1 is MDHEN and CDR2 SYDVKM. The DNA for the CDR3 is TGTGCCAGCAGTGAGGGTCTCGACTCCTATAATTCACCCCTCCACTTT. Amino acid sequence: CASSEGLDSYNSPLHF.

The chain has TRBV30 and TRBJ1-5, with 7 bases matching TRBD1. This CDR3 region has 14 residues. CDR1 GTSNPN and CDR2 SVGIG come from the germline V gene (reference sequence). Unmatched junction bases numbered 11, after V lost 6 bases and J lost 6 bases. This CDR3 is CACTTGFSGQPQHF. The CDR3 coding sequence is TGTGCCTGTACGACAGGGTTTTCGGGTCAGCCCCAGCATTTT.

The V call is TRBV5-4, the J call TRBJ2-5; the D is unclear. This CDR3 region has 13 residues. The germline gives CDR1 SGHNT, CDR2 YYREEE (reference sequence). Trimming took 4 bases from V and 4 from J, leaving 11 bases between them. The CDR3 here is CASSLNEGETQYF. CDR3 bases: TGTGCCAGCAGCCTTAACGAAGGAGAGACCCAGTACTTC.

This clone was observed once. The genes are TRBV7-9 and TRBJ1-1; D is perhaps TRBD1 (5 bases). The ends were cut back, 3 bases at V and 4 bases at J, with 9 bases in the middle. The CDR3 is 13 residues long. Germline V gene lookup returns CDR1 SEHNR and CDR2 FQNEAQ (reference sequence). The CDR3 sequence: CASSFGAGTEAFF. The CDR3, as DNA: TGTGCCAGCAGCTTCGGGGCTGGCACTGAAGCTTTCTTT.

V gene TRBV7-2 combines with J gene TRBJ1-1; no reliable D call. Germline V gives CDR1 SGHTA, CDR2 FQGNSA. The V end was cut by 5 bases, the J end by 4 bases, with 14 bases between. The CDR3 spans 14 residues. CDR3 region: CASSRPERATEAFF. The CDR3 bases are TGTGCCAGCAGCCGGCCAGAAAGGGCCACTGAAGCTTTCTTT.

The chain recombines TRBV5-4 with TRBJ1-2; D is unresolved. With 0 bases removed from V and 7 bases from J, the gap between germline ends came to 13 bases. This CDR3 has 14 amino acids. In germline, CDR1 is SGHNT, CDR2 YYREEE (reference sequence). The CDR3 coding sequence is TGTGCCAGCAGCTTGGACTCTCAGGCGGGTGGCTACACCTTC. Translating it yields CASSLDSQAGGYTF.

This clone has just a few counts. Its ends do not fully match the called genes, so a read error is possible. The chain is built from TRBV10-3 and TRBJ1-2, with D maybe TRBD1 (6 bases). The CDR3 sequence is 13 residues long. Germline V gene sequence: CDR1 ENHRY, CDR2 SYGVKD. CDR3 sequence reads: CAIREGGLDGYTF. In nucleotides, the CDR3 is TGTGCCATCCGTGAGGGGGGGTTGGATGGCTACACCTTC.

The chain recombines TRBV6-5 with TRBJ2-6; D is uncertain. The CDR3 loop spans 15 amino acids. The germline V gene has CDR1 MNHEY and CDR2 SVGAGI. V lost 8 bases and J lost 2, with 13 bases in between. The CDR3 protein is CASGAARPGANVLTF. The CDR3 DNA sequence: TGTGCCAGCGGAGCCGCGCGCCCTGGGGCCAACGTCCTGACTTTC.

On this clone: A far bigger clonotype differs at one base, so this is likely a read error. The V call is TRBV30, the J call TRBJ1-1; D ambiguous. Germline V gene lookup returns CDR1 GTSNPN and CDR2 SVGIG (reference sequence). Trimming took 1 base from V and 8 from J, leaving 17 bases between them. The CDR3 is 14 amino acids. The CDR3 sequence: CAWSAFGEYKEAFF. The CDR3 nucleotides read TGTGCCTGGAGTGCCTTCGGGGAGTACAAAGAAGCTTTCTTT. Full variable domain (remainder filled in from reference TRBV30 and TRBJ1-1): SQTIHQWPATLVQPVGSPLSLECTVEGTSNPNLYWYRQAAGRGLQLLFYSVGIGQISSEVPQNLSASRPQDRQFILSSKKLLLSDSGFYLCAWSAFGEYKEAFFGQGTRLTVV.

J is TRBJ2-5 and V is TRBV7-2; 12 bases are a match to TRBD2. The CDR3 totals 16 residues. Per the germline V gene, CDR1 is SGHTA and CDR2 is FQGNSA. Trimming at V came to 3 bases and at J to 7 bases, leaving 9 bases not matched to a gene. Written as DNA, the CDR3 is TGTGCCAGCAGCTTGCGAGGCCTAGCGGGAGGGGGGACCCAGTACTTC. Residues: CASSLRGLAGGGTQYF.

The chain combines TRBV5-4 with TRBJ2-5, with TRBD2 matching 7 bases. Trimming cost V 4 bases and J 5 bases; bases outside gene matches: 8. Germline loops: CDR1 SGHNT, CDR2 YYREEE (reference sequence). There are 14 residues in the CDR3. CDR3 in DNA: TGTGCCAGCAGCGCGGCAGCGGGGAGGGAGACCCAGTACTTC. This translates into CASSAAAGRETQYF.

This rearrangement joins TRBV2 to TRBJ2-5; 10 bases align to TRBD2. The CDR3 length is 14 residues. The germline CDR1 and CDR2 sequences are SNHLY and FYNNEI. With V trimmed by 5 bases and J by 5 bases, 5 bases remained unmatched. The CDR3 sequence is CASSRAGGPETQYF. The CDR3 coding sequence is TGTGCCAGCAGTCGAGCGGGGGGGCCGGAGACCCAGTACTTC.

The rearrangement uses TRBV19 and TRBJ2-2; D call uncertain. V was trimmed by 2 bases and J by 7 bases, leaving 8 bases between them. Germline-derived CDR1 and CDR2 are LNHDA and SQIVND (reference sequence). The CDR3 runs 13 residues. The CDR3 loop is CASSIIGDGELFF. CDR3 coding DNA: TGTGCCAGTAGTATAATCGGAGACGGGGAGCTGTTTTTT. The full variable domain, in which reference TRBV19 and TRBJ2-2 provide the parts outside the CDR3, is DGGITQSPKYLFRKEGQNVTLSCEQNLNHDAMYWYRQDPGQGLRLIYYSQIVNDFQKGDIAEGYSVSREKKESFPLTVTSAQKNPTAFYLCASSIIGDGELFFGEGSRLTVL.

This clone was seen a handful of times. The chain combines TRBV4-3 with TRBJ2-3; no reliable D call. Trimming removed 0 bases from V and 1 base from J, with 11 bases in between. CDR1 and CDR2 from the germline V gene are LGHNA and YSLEER. This CDR3 is 16 amino acids long. For the CDR3, the DNA is TGCGCCAGCAGCCAAGATTCGTCCTTCGGCACAGATACGCAGTATTTT. This sequence encodes CASSQDSSFGTDTQYF.

The J gene is TRBJ2-7, the V gene TRBV7-9; 9 bases agree with TRBD2. Trimming at V came to 0 bases and at J to 4 bases, leaving 7 bases not matched to a gene. This CDR3 is built from 16 residues. Per the germline V gene, CDR1 is SEHNR and CDR2 is FQNEAQ (reference sequence). The chain's CDR3 is CASSLAGGSGRYEQYF. CDR3 nucleotide sequence: TGTGCCAGCAGCTTAGCGGGTGGTAGCGGGAGATACGAGCAGTACTTC.

The J gene is TRBJ2-5, the V gene TRBV6-5, with TRBD2 identical over 10 bases. Germline V gives CDR1 MNHEY, CDR2 SVGAGI. With 2 bases clipped from V and 6 bases from J, the junction kept 3 bases outside the gene matches. The CDR3 sequence is 14 residues long. The CDR3 reads CASSYLAGDKTQYF. The CDR3 coding sequence is TGTGCCAGCAGTTACCTAGCGGGAGATAAGACCCAGTACTTC.

Here the CDR3 DNA reads TGTGCCAGTAGTATAGGGAGCGGGGGACAAGAGACCCAGTACTTC. Amino acids: CASSIGSGGQETQYF. The chain joins TRBV19 to TRBJ2-5; TRBD2 matches 8 bases. CDR1 and CDR2 (germline): LNHDA, SQIVND (reference sequence). The CDR3 is 15 residues long. V shed 1 base and J 2 bases; nucleotides not matched to a gene: 3.

The chain joins TRBV5-1 to TRBJ2-2; 11 bases are a match to TRBD2. J lost 6 bases, V lost 4 bases, and 8 bases had no gene match. Germline assignment: CDR1 SGHRS and CDR2 YFSETQ. The CDR3 runs 16 residues. CDR3 sequence: CASSARLAGSAGELFF. The CDR3 bases are TGCGCCAGCAGCGCCCGACTAGCGGGAAGTGCCGGGGAGCTGTTTTTT.

This clone was counted only a few times. J is TRBJ2-7 and V is TRBV30, with 8 nucleotides matching TRBD1. The germline CDR1 and CDR2 sequences are GTSNPN and SVGIG (reference sequence). The ends lost 0 bases at V and 5 bases at J; junction bases unmatched: 6. The CDR3 totals 14 residues. In DNA form, the CDR3 reads TGTGCCTGGAGTGTAGGCGGGACAGGAAACGAGCAGTACTTC. Protein sequence: CAWSVGGTGNEQYF.

The chain carries TRBV6-5 and TRBJ1-3; D is perhaps TRBD1 (6 bases). The CDR3 has 15 amino acids. CDR1 is MNHEY, CDR2 SVGAGI, per germline. Trimming pared 6 bases from V and 2 bases from J, leaving 14 bases between. The DNA of the CDR3 is TGTGCCAGCAGCCCCCGGACAGCCGCTGGAAACACCATATATTTT. It translates to CASSPRTAAGNTIYF.

The chain employs TRBV2 and TRBJ2-2; a weak D match, TRBD2 (6 bases). V lost 6 bases to trimming and J lost 3 bases, with 14 bases between them. The CDR3 is made up of 15 amino acids. Germline V gene lookup returns CDR1 SNHLY and CDR2 FYNNEI. The CDR3 protein is CASRGPWGDTGELFF. The CDR3 DNA reads as TGTGCCAGCAGGGGACCCTGGGGGGACACCGGGGAGCTGTTTTTT.